This T cell receptor beta chain was retrieved from a study of T cell responses to AZD1222 COVID-19 vaccine. Whole-study context: Pooled together were second doses at about 4 or about 12 weeks. Study-wide results and caveats: Spike-specific TCRs gained breadth and depth after people received two AZD1222 doses. White British people made up most donors, females outnumbered males, and clonal diversity was possibly underestimated. Baseline serology detected seropositivity in only six or seven AZD1222 recipients.

Points on this clone: Its antigen is not known.

This CDR3 region has 13 residues. Per germline, CDR1 KGHSH and CDR2 LQKENI. Trimming took 0 bases from V and 5 from J, leaving 7 bases between them. Clones were read by immunoSEQ multiplex PCR, and TCRdb kept only the in-frame ones, dropping some. The sample contains about 260,000 clones, 90% to 95% of which appear only once. This chain uses TRBV18 with TRBJ1-1; D unresolved. This specimen consisted of peripheral blood, obtained on day 0 of AZD1222 vaccination. This TCR came from an adult in good health. The CDR3 DNA reads TGTGCCAGCTCACCACCGATATCGACTGAAGCTTTCTTT. It specifies CASSPPISTEAFF.